The 25 T cell receptor beta chains presented below share a single source sample, sequenced in a study of shared clonotypes between healthy human individuals. The protocol was immunoSEQ multiplex PCR, while the TCRdb copy is restricted to in-frame clones and leaves out a portion. The sample comprises over 95,000 clones, about two thirds of which are singletons, and around 23% rests with the top ten. Sequenced: memory CD8+ T cells sorted from blood. The subset is: CD45RO+ cells pooled with CCR7-negative TemRA cells. Receptors originate from a young woman in good health.

The chain has TRBV21-1 and TRBJ2-7; the D call TRBD1 from the table was never checked on the DNA. TRBV21-1 is reported as a pseudogene. CDR3 length equals 13 residues. The CDR3 reads CASSLDRGRRSNF. The CDR3 nucleotides read TGTGCCAGCAGCCTCGACAGGGGGCGCCGCTCGAACTTC.

This sequence joins TRBV27 and TRBJ2-2; D gene unclear. Trimming removed 5 bases at V and 6 bases at J, with 7 bases between. The CDR3 has 12 residues. The germline V gene has CDR1 MNHEY and CDR2 SMNVEV (reference sequence). The CDR3: CASSPYPGELFF. As DNA, the CDR3 is TGTGCCAGCAGTCCATACCCCGGGGAGCTGTTTTTT.

The chain couples TRBV27 to TRBJ2-7; D is possibly TRBD2 (5 bases). The germline V gene has CDR1 MNHEY and CDR2 SMNVEV (reference sequence). The CDR3 covers 13 residues. V lost 4 bases and J lost 2, with 9 bases in between. This CDR3 reads CASSSGNTYEQYF. The CDR3 DNA reads TGTGCCAGCAGTTCCGGGAACACCTACGAGCAGTACTTC.

CDR3 amino acids: CAWSAGLREQYF. For the CDR3, the DNA is TGTGCCTGGAGTGCCGGCCTGCGGGAGCAGTACTTC. The chain has TRBV30 and TRBJ2-7, with D hard to call. Trimming removed 1 base at V and 7 bases at J, with 11 bases between. Germline V gene sequence: CDR1 GTSNPN, CDR2 SVGIG (reference sequence). CDR3 length: 12 amino acids.

This clone was seen only a few times. This rearrangement joins TRBV2 to TRBJ2-5; the D is unclear. TRBJ2-7 explains the end of the DNA better; the J call may be wrong. The CDR3 is 11 amino acids. CDR1 and CDR2 (germline): SNHLY, FYNNEI. The CDR3 loop reads CASKGSYEQYF. Written as DNA, the CDR3 is TGTGCCAGCAAAGGGTCCTACGAGCAGTACTTC.

The chain recombines TRBV6-5 with TRBJ2-1; D is perhaps TRBD2 (6 bases). This CDR3 is built from 13 residues. Germline V gives CDR1 MNHEY, CDR2 SVGAGI. Between the trimmed V and J ends, which lost 4 bases and 6 bases, there was a span of 10 bases. This chain's CDR3 is CASSLGLLNEQFF. The CDR3 region has the DNA TGTGCCAGCAGTTTGGGACTCCTCAATGAGCAGTTCTTC.

The rearrangement joins TRBV7-8 to TRBJ2-7, with 12 bases lining up with TRBD2. The V gene end was trimmed by 1 base and the J gene end by 3 bases; junction bases not matched to a gene: 7. Germline CDR1 SGHVS, CDR2 FQNEAQ. This CDR3 has 17 residues. The CDR3 DNA reads TGTGCCAGCAGCTTAGGTGGAGGACTAGCGGGGCTCTACGAGCAGTACTTC. This sequence encodes CASSLGGGLAGLYEQYF.

Turning to this clone: Additional DNA sequences in this sample encode the identical CDR3. The rearrangement links TRBV5-1 to TRBJ2-7; tentative D call: TRBD1 (6 bases). The V gene's germline CDR1 is SGHRS and CDR2 YFSETQ. The CDR3 contains 13 residues. V lost 0 bases and J lost 3, with 7 bases in between. In DNA form, the CDR3 reads TGCGCCAGCAGCTTGGGACAGGACTACGAGCAGTACTTC. This gives the protein CASSLGQDYEQYF.

The rearrangement links TRBV27 to TRBJ1-2; 8 nucleotides agree with TRBD1. The V and J ends lost 4 bases and 3 bases, in that order; junction bases with no gene match: 1. Germline CDR1 and CDR2: MNHEY and SMNVEV (reference sequence). This CDR3 is built from 13 residues. The CDR3 loop is CASSSQGDYGYTF. The CDR3 DNA is TGTGCCAGCAGTTCACAGGGGGACTATGGCTACACCTTC.

This rearrangement joins TRBV19 to TRBJ2-1; maybe TRBD1 (5 bases). The germline V gene encodes CDR1 LNHDA and CDR2 SQIVND (reference sequence). The V and J ends lost 6 bases and 6 bases respectively, with 9 bases between them. CDR3 size: 12 residues. CDR3 sequence: CASSTQGNEQFF. Written as DNA, the CDR3 is TGTGCCAGTAGCACCCAGGGCAATGAGCAGTTCTTC.

The V gene is TRBV5-1, the J gene TRBJ2-7; TRBD2 agrees at 15 bases. Germline CDR1 SGHRS, CDR2 YFSETQ. The CDR3 sequence is 14 residues long. V was clipped by 5 bases and J by 4 bases; unmatched bases: 1. CDR3 sequence: CASRGTSGRYEQYF. The CDR3 nucleotides read TGCGCCAGCAGAGGGACTAGCGGGAGGTACGAGCAGTACTTC.

The J gene is TRBJ1-4, the V gene TRBV28; the D gene is possibly TRBD1 (6 bases). The CDR3 spans 16 residues. Germline V gene lookup returns CDR1 MDHEN and CDR2 SYDVKM. The germline V and J ends were trimmed by 3 bases and 8 bases, with 19 bases remaining between them. In DNA, the CDR3 is TGTGCCAGCAGTTTGCCCCTGACGGGGGCAGGGGAAAAACTGTTTTTT. It encodes CASSLPLTGAGEKLFF.

The J gene is TRBJ1-2, the V gene TRBV7-9, with D perhaps TRBD1 (5 bases). The germline V gene has CDR1 SEHNR and CDR2 FQNEAQ (reference sequence). This CDR3 region has 15 residues. The V gene lost 2 bases and the J gene lost 3 bases, with 13 bases spanning the gap. This CDR3 reads CASSLSTVGDYGYTF. In DNA, the CDR3 is TGTGCCAGCAGCTTATCGACAGTCGGGGACTATGGCTACACCTTC.

V and J are TRBV13 and TRBJ2-5; TRBD2 aligns across 12 bases. The CDR3 spans 19 residues. The germline V gene encodes CDR1 PRHDT and CDR2 FYEKMQ (reference sequence). Losses at the gene ends were 4 bases for V and 4 bases for J; bases not matched to a gene: 16. The CDR3: CASSSVLAGGDQGRETQYF. CDR3 nucleotide sequence: TGTGCCAGCAGCTCGGTTCTAGCGGGAGGGGATCAAGGTAGAGAGACCCAGTACTTC.

The chain is built from TRBV21-1 and TRBJ2-7; the table names TRBD2, a call not compared with the DNA. TRBV21-1 is given as a pseudogene. The CDR3 totals 14 residues. The CDR3 sequence: CASSIALSSYEQYF. CDR3 bases: TGTGCCAGTAGTATCGCGCTGAGCTCCTACGAGCAGTACTTC.

This chain links TRBV27 with TRBJ2-7, with D possibly called TRBD1 or TRBD2 (5 bases each). Germline V lookup: CDR1 MNHEY, CDR2 SMNVEV (reference sequence). With 6 bases removed from V and 3 bases from J, the gap between germline ends came to 18 bases. The CDR3 runs to 15 residues. The CDR3 coding sequence is TGTGCCAGCAGGAGGGGAACAGGTCTGAGCTACGAGCAGTACTTC. Protein: CASRRGTGLSYEQYF.

This rearrangement joins TRBV4-2 to TRBJ2-2, with TRBD2 as a possible D gene (5 bases). CDR3 length equals 14 residues. Germline lookup yields CDR1 LGHNA and CDR2 YNFKEQ. The V gene lost 0 bases and the J gene lost 6 bases, with 8 bases spanning the gap. The CDR3, as DNA: TGTGCCAGCAGCCAAGATTCCGGGGCCGGGGAGCTGTTTTTT. It is translated as CASSQDSGAGELFF.

The chain couples TRBV6-5 to TRBJ2-7, with 7 nucleotides matching TRBD1. The CDR3 has 14 amino acids. With 6 bases clipped from V and 6 bases from J, the junction kept 11 bases outside the gene matches. Germline CDR1 is MNHEY and CDR2 is SVGAGI. CDR3 coding DNA: TGTGCCAGCAGCCTATATCCGACAGGGCTCGAGCAGTACTTC. Residues: CASSLYPTGLEQYF.

The V call is TRBV28, the J call TRBJ1-5; tentatively, D is TRBD1 (5 bases). CDR1 MDHEN and CDR2 SYDVKM come from the germline V gene. The CDR3 is 15 residues long. The V end lost 3 bases, the J end lost 0 bases, and 9 bases lay between the germline ends. CDR3: CASSFRQTSNQPQHF. DNA for the CDR3: TGTGCCAGCAGTTTTAGACAGACTAGCAATCAGCCCCAGCATTTT. Full variable domain (rest looked up from reference TRBV28 and TRBJ1-5): DVKVTQSSRYLVKRTGEKVFLECVQDMDHENMFWYRQDPGLGLRLIYFSYDVKMKEKGDIPEGYSVSREKKERFSLILESASTNQTSMYLCASSFRQTSNQPQHFGDGTRLSIL.

The chain combines TRBV19 with TRBJ2-1; D gene unclear. The V gene lost 5 bases and the J gene lost 6 bases, with 5 bases spanning the gap. The CDR3 has 11 amino acids. Per the germline V gene, CDR1 is LNHDA and CDR2 is SQIVND (reference sequence). In DNA form, the CDR3 reads TGTGCCAGTAGTGCCCTCAATGAGCAGTTCTTC. It is translated as CASSALNEQFF.

CDR3 bases: TGTGCCAGCAGTGAAGGGACCTGGACAGGGACAATGAACACTGAAGCTTTCTTT. Translated, it gives CASSEGTWTGTMNTEAFF. This chain connects TRBV6-1 to TRBJ1-1; TRBD1 aligns across 8 bases. Germline V CDR1 and CDR2: MNHNS, SASEGT. The CDR3 length is 18 residues. Trimming cost V 1 base and J 0 bases; bases outside gene matches: 10.

The chain is built from TRBV10-3 and TRBJ2-7; D is ambiguous. Germline V gives CDR1 ENHRY, CDR2 SYGVKD. CDR3 length: 17 amino acids. V was pared by 0 bases and J by 3 bases, with 18 bases between. CDR3: CAISESTYGGDDYEQYF. The DNA for the CDR3 is TGTGCCATCAGTGAGTCTACGTATGGCGGCGACGACTACGAGCAGTACTTC.

This clone appeared once. With a far larger clone one base away, a read error is the likely cause. The chain combines TRBV27 with TRBJ2-7; 10 bases map to TRBD2. CDR1 MNHEY and CDR2 SMNVEV come from the germline V gene (reference sequence). Trimming cost V 6 bases and J 1 base; bases outside gene matches: 9. This CDR3 comprises 16 residues. The CDR3 DNA is TGTGCCAGCAGCCAAGGACTAGCGGTTTCATCCTACGAGCAGTACTTC. This translates into CASSQGLAVSSYEQYF.

The V and J genes are TRBV7-6 and TRBJ2-1; D gene ambiguous. The germline CDR1 and CDR2 sequences are SGHVS and FNYEAQ. The CDR3 length is 13 residues. V was clipped by 5 bases and J by 8 bases, with 13 bases between them. CDR3 sequence reads: CASSPHYADEQFF. CDR3 DNA: TGTGCCAGCAGCCCCCACTACGCCGATGAGCAGTTCTTC.

This clone is deemed medium-sized. The genes are TRBV11-2 and TRBJ2-2, with TRBD2 matching over 9 bases. CDR1 SGHAT and CDR2 FQNNGV come from the germline V gene. The CDR3 runs to 17 residues. V gave up 2 bases and J gave up 3 bases; unmatched junction bases: 7. The CDR3 loop reads CASSLTRLAAYTGELFF. The CDR3 DNA reads as TGTGCCAGCAGCTTAACCAGACTAGCGGCCTACACCGGGGAGCTGTTTTTT.